A selection of T cell receptor beta chains follows, all from one sample in a study of blood T cell repertoires in COVID-19. The assay was immunoSEQ multiplex PCR, and TCRdb's table has in-frame clones only and misses some. The sample records about 200,000 clones, 70% to 90% being singletons. Sequenced material: peripheral blood. The receptors stem from a man aged 25 to 40 who had recovered from COVID-19. Each CDR3 is given with its conserved first and last residue. The D gene is left open where the match is weak. Not every row has a clone size; where given, it reads once, few, many or a size class.

CDR3 DNA: TGCGCCAGCAGTGAGTCGGCGGTAGCGGGGGGGGTTCATGAGCAGTTCTTC; CDR3 protein: CASSESAVAGGVHEQFF; J gene: TRBJ2-1; D gene: TRBD2; clone size: NA; V gene: TRBV10-1
CDR3 DNA: TGTGCCAGCAGCCGGGACAGGCCCCCAGATACGCAGTATTTT; CDR3 protein: CASSRDRPPDTQYF; J gene: TRBJ2-3; D gene: TRBD1; clone size: NA; V gene: TRBV6-4
CDR3 DNA: TGTGCCTGGAGCCGGGACAGGGGAAGGCCCCAGCATTTT; CDR3 protein: CAWSRDRGRPQHF; J gene: TRBJ1-5; D gene: TRBD1; clone size: NA; V gene: TRBV30
CDR3 DNA: TGTGCCAGTAGATTAAATGGGGACAGTTATCAGCCCCAGCATTTT; CDR3 protein: CASRLNGDSYQPQHF; J gene: TRBJ1-5; D gene: TRBD1; clone size: NA; V gene: TRBV19
CDR3 DNA: TGTGCCAGCAGTCCACAGGGGAGGACTGAAGCTTTCTTT; CDR3 protein: CASSPQGRTEAFF; J gene: TRBJ1-1; D gene: TRBD1; clone size: NA; V gene: TRBV6-2/TRBV6-3
CDR3 DNA: TGTGCCAGCAGCCTCAGGGGGAGGACCTACGAGCAGTACTTC; CDR3 protein: CASSLRGRTYEQYF; J gene: TRBJ2-7; D gene: NA; clone size: NA; V gene: TRBV7-6
CDR3 DNA: TGCGCCAGCAGCACCGGGGACAGAAGTTCATATGGCTACACCTTC; CDR3 protein: CASSTGDRSSYGYTF; J gene: TRBJ1-2; D gene: TRBD1; clone size: NA; V gene: TRBV5-1
CDR3 DNA: TGTGCCACCAGCAGAGATCTAAAAAACTTCAATCAGCCCCAGCATTTT; CDR3 protein: CATSRDLKNFNQPQHF; J gene: TRBJ1-5; D gene: NA; clone size: once; V gene: TRBV15
CDR3 DNA: TGTGCCAGTAGTATAGGTTGGGACAGGACAGCTTACTATGGCTACACCTTC; CDR3 protein: CASSIGWDRTAYYGYTF; J gene: TRBJ1-2; D gene: TRBD1; clone size: NA; V gene: TRBV19
CDR3 DNA: TGTGCCATCAGTGAAAGCCGAATTATGAACTATGGCTACACCTTC; CDR3 protein: CAISESRIMNYGYTF; J gene: TRBJ1-2; D gene: NA; clone size: NA; V gene: TRBV10-3
CDR3 DNA: TGTGCCAGTAGTAAGTCTAGCGGGGGGGCTCCAGAGACCCAGTACTTC; CDR3 protein: CASSKSSGGAPETQYF; J gene: TRBJ2-5; D gene: TRBD2; clone size: NA; V gene: TRBV19
CDR3 DNA: TGTGCCAGCAGCATCAAGGCCGGGACACTAAACAATGAGCAGTTCTTC; CDR3 protein: CASSIKAGTLNNEQFF; J gene: TRBJ2-1; D gene: NA; clone size: NA; V gene: TRBV5-5
CDR3 DNA: TGTGCCAGCAGCTTGGAGGGACTACTACTACGTGAGCAGTACTTC; CDR3 protein: CASSLEGLLLREQYF; J gene: TRBJ2-7; D gene: TRBD2; clone size: NA; V gene: TRBV5-5
CDR3 DNA: TGTGCCAGCAGCTTAGTGGCCGCCGGACAGGGCGATCGCTACACCTTC; CDR3 protein: CASSLVAAGQGDRYTF; J gene: TRBJ1-2; D gene: TRBD1; clone size: NA; V gene: TRBV7-2
CDR3 DNA: TGTGCCAGCAGAACACAGGGGCCCCTCTCTGGAAACACCATATATTTT; CDR3 protein: CASRTQGPLSGNTIYF; J gene: TRBJ1-3; D gene: TRBD1; clone size: NA; V gene: TRBV28
CDR3 DNA: TGTGCCTGGAGTGTATCTGCGTTGGGCAATTCACCCCTCCACTTT; CDR3 protein: CAWSVSALGNSPLHF; J gene: TRBJ1-6; D gene: NA; clone size: NA; V gene: TRBV30
CDR3 DNA: TGTGCCACCAGTGATAACAGGGAAGGCTACACCTTC; CDR3 protein: CATSDNREGYTF; J gene: TRBJ1-2; D gene: NA; clone size: NA; V gene: TRBV24-1
CDR3 DNA: TGCGCCAGCAGCTTGAGCGGGGGGGAGACCCAGTACTTC; CDR3 protein: CASSLSGGETQYF; J gene: TRBJ2-5; D gene: TRBD2; clone size: once; V gene: TRBV5-1
CDR3 DNA: TGTGCCAGCTCCGGGGATCGGGACAGCACCGGGGAGCTGTTTTTT; CDR3 protein: CASSGDRDSTGELFF; J gene: TRBJ2-2; D gene: TRBD1; clone size: NA; V gene: TRBV18
CDR3 DNA: TGTGCCAGCAGTTATGGGGCCAGCACAGATACGCAGTATTTT; CDR3 protein: CASSYGASTDTQYF; J gene: TRBJ2-3; D gene: NA; clone size: NA; V gene: TRBV27
CDR3 DNA: TGCGCCAGCAGTGAGTCAGGGGGTGCCGGCTACACCTTC; CDR3 protein: CASSESGGAGYTF; J gene: TRBJ1-2; D gene: NA; clone size: once; V gene: TRBV10-1
CDR3 DNA: TGTGCCAGCTCACCGGGGGACAGGGCTGGAAACACCATATATTTT; CDR3 protein: CASSPGDRAGNTIYF; J gene: TRBJ1-3; D gene: TRBD1; clone size: NA; V gene: TRBV18
CDR3 DNA: TGTGCCAGCTCACTTTCATTGGGACAGGGTGAGAACACTGAAGCTTTCTTT; CDR3 protein: CASSLSLGQGENTEAFF; J gene: TRBJ1-1; D gene: TRBD1; clone size: NA; V gene: TRBV18
CDR3 DNA: TGTGCCAGCAGTCCGGGTCCCTATAGCAATCAGCCCCAGCATTTT; CDR3 protein: CASSPGPYSNQPQHF; J gene: TRBJ1-5; D gene: NA; clone size: NA; V gene: TRBV27
CDR3 DNA: TGTGCCAGCAGTTCCACAGGGGTGGTTGAAAAACTGTTTTTT; CDR3 protein: CASSSTGVVEKLFF; J gene: TRBJ1-4; D gene: TRBD1; clone size: NA; V gene: TRBV5-6
CDR3 DNA: TGTGCCAGCAGCCCGGCCGTCCGCTCGGGGACCCAGTACTTC; CDR3 protein: CASSPAVRSGTQYF; J gene: TRBJ2-5; D gene: NA; clone size: NA; V gene: TRBV11-2
CDR3 DNA: TGTGCCAGCAGTAAATCCGGGACAGGGGGCTTCGGGGAGCTGTTTTTT; CDR3 protein: CASSKSGTGGFGELFF; J gene: TRBJ2-2; D gene: TRBD1; clone size: NA; V gene: TRBV6-6
CDR3 DNA: TGTGCCAGCAGCTTAGTTCTCACCGGGGAGCTGTTTTTT; CDR3 protein: CASSLVLTGELFF; J gene: TRBJ2-2; D gene: NA; clone size: NA; V gene: TRBV7-9
CDR3 DNA: TGTGCCAGCTCACCGGACACCCGCTATGGCTACACCTTC; CDR3 protein: CASSPDTRYGYTF; J gene: TRBJ1-2; D gene: NA; clone size: NA; V gene: TRBV18
CDR3 DNA: TGTGCCAGCTTCCGGACAGGCACAGATACGCAGTATTTT; CDR3 protein: CASFRTGTDTQYF; J gene: TRBJ2-3; D gene: NA; clone size: NA; V gene: TRBV27
CDR3 DNA: TGTGCCAGCAGTTACTCCTACAGGGGGCAAGAGACCCAGTACTTC; CDR3 protein: CASSYSYRGQETQYF; J gene: TRBJ2-5; D gene: TRBD1; clone size: NA; V gene: TRBV6-5
CDR3 DNA: TGTGCCAGCAGCCGGGGGGTGGGACAGAGTAATTCACCCCTCCACTTT; CDR3 protein: CASSRGVGQSNSPLHF; J gene: TRBJ1-6; D gene: TRBD1; clone size: NA; V gene: TRBV3-1/TRBV3-2
CDR3 DNA: TGCGCCAGCAGCCCGCGGACAGGGTTGGACACTGAAGCTTTCTTT; CDR3 protein: CASSPRTGLDTEAFF; J gene: TRBJ1-1; D gene: TRBD1; clone size: NA; V gene: TRBV5-1
CDR3 DNA: TGCGCCAGCAGCCAAGATTATGGTCGGACAGAGAGAAACACCGGGAAGCTGTTTTTT; CDR3 protein: CASSQDYGRTERNTGKLFF; J gene: TRBJ2-2; D gene: NA; clone size: NA; V gene: TRBV4-3
CDR3 DNA: TGTGCCAGCAGCCCTGACTACTCTAGCACAGATACGCAGTATTTT; CDR3 protein: CASSPDYSSTDTQYF; J gene: TRBJ2-3; D gene: NA; clone size: NA; V gene: TRBV7-2
CDR3 DNA: TGCAGTCCCCTAAGTAACTATGGCTACACCTTC; CDR3 protein: CSPLSNYGYTF; J gene: TRBJ1-2; D gene: NA; clone size: NA; V gene: TRBV20-1
CDR3 DNA: TGTGCCAGCAGCTTAGGGCAGGGCACAGATACGCAGTATTTT; CDR3 protein: CASSLGQGTDTQYF; J gene: TRBJ2-3; D gene: NA; clone size: few; V gene: TRBV7-7
CDR3 DNA: TGTGCCAGCAGCGACAGGAGCACAGATACGCAGTATTTT; CDR3 protein: CASSDRSTDTQYF; J gene: TRBJ2-3; D gene: NA; clone size: once; V gene: TRBV2
CDR3 DNA: TGCGCCAGCAGCTTAGGGACTAGCTTTTCCGGGGAGCTGTTTTTT; CDR3 protein: CASSLGTSFSGELFF; J gene: TRBJ2-2; D gene: TRBD2; clone size: few; V gene: TRBV5-1
CDR3 DNA: TGTGCCAGTACCCCGCGGGGGGAGGGTGAAGCTTTCTTT; CDR3 protein: CASTPRGEGEAFF; J gene: TRBJ1-1; D gene: NA; clone size: few; V gene: TRBV19
CDR3 DNA: TGTGCCTGTCGGGGAGGGGCCTCCTCGGCTTTCTTT; CDR3 protein: CACRGGASSAFF; J gene: TRBJ1-1; D gene: NA; clone size: NA; V gene: TRBV2
CDR3 DNA: TGTGCCAGTAGCCCCCAGATTCACACCAATCAGCCCCAGCATTTT; CDR3 protein: CASSPQIHTNQPQHF; J gene: TRBJ1-5; D gene: NA; clone size: NA; V gene: TRBV19
CDR3 DNA: TGTGCCAGCAGCTTAGGGGACAGTTTAGGGTGGGTAGCCTATGGCTACACCTTC; CDR3 protein: CASSLGDSLGWVAYGYTF; J gene: TRBJ1-2; D gene: TRBD1; clone size: NA; V gene: TRBV5-5
CDR3 DNA: TGTGCCAGTAGCGACCCGCGGAGGGCTGAAGCTTTCTTT; CDR3 protein: CASSDPRRAEAFF; J gene: TRBJ1-1; D gene: NA; clone size: many; V gene: TRBV19
CDR3 DNA: TGTGCCAGCAGCTCGGGGGGGCAGCAGCCCCAGCATTTT; CDR3 protein: CASSSGGQQPQHF; J gene: TRBJ1-5; D gene: NA; clone size: NA; V gene: TRBV5-4
CDR3 DNA: TGTGCCAGCAGGGGACACGAATCACCCCTCCACTTT; CDR3 protein: CASRGHESPLHF; J gene: TRBJ1-6; D gene: NA; clone size: NA; V gene: TRBV13
CDR3 DNA: TGTGCCAGTCGGAGGGGTAGCACCGGGGAGCTGTTTTTT; CDR3 protein: CASRRGSTGELFF; J gene: TRBJ2-2; D gene: NA; clone size: NA; V gene: TRBV19